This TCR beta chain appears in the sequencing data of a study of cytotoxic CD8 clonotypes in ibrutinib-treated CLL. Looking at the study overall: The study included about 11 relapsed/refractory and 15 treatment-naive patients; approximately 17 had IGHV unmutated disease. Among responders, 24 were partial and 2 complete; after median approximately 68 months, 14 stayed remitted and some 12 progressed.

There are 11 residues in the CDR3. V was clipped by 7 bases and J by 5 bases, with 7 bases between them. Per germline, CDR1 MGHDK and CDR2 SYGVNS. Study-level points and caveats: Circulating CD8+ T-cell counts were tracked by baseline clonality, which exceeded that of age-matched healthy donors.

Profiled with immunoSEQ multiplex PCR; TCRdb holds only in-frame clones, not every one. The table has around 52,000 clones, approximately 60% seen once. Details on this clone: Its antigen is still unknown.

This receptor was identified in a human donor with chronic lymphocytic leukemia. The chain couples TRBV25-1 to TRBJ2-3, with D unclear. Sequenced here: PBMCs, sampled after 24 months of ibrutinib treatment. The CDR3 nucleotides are TGTGCCAGCAAGTTTTTAGATACGCAGTATTTT. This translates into CASKFLDTQYF.